This T cell receptor beta chain is from a study of blood T cell repertoires in COVID-19. Turning to the study itself: COVID-19 samples from acute and convalescent phases originated in the United States, Italy and Spain. PBMCs, B-cell-depleted T cells, or T cells were the source of the cDNA or gDNA that made up the material.

In the study's own analysis: By means of reference gene primer amplification, nucleated cell counts were estimated. The protocol was immunoSEQ multiplex PCR, while the TCRdb copy is restricted to in-frame clones and leaves out a portion. That table supplies the V and J calls and clone size; D and trimming were determined from the DNA. Of under 350,000 clones in the sample, about four fifths are singletons; the top ten hold roughly 10%. This clone was seen once. Source material: peripheral blood. The receptor was isolated from a woman aged 50 to 65 who had recovered from COVID-19.

CDR3 sequence reads: CASGIRDPGYTF. The CDR3 DNA reads as TGTGCCAGCGGAATCAGGGATCCGGGCTACACCTTC. The chain links TRBV6-5 to TRBJ1-2; D may be TRBD1 (5 bases). The length of the CDR3 is 12 residues. Germline CDR1 reads MNHEY; CDR2 reads SVGAGI. Trimming removed 8 bases at V and 8 bases at J, with 15 bases between.